These 12 T cell receptor beta chains originate from one sample sequenced in a study of CD8 T cells in Susac syndrome. Reverse transcription of 0.5 to 1 ug RNA was performed with random hexamers. From the immunoSEQ multiplex PCR reads, TCRdb called clonotypes with MiXCR, one entry per CDR3 protein. The table lists approximately 190,000 distinct CDR3 sequences, approximately 94% of them singletons, with 0.098% in the top ten. What was sequenced was CD4+ T cells from PBMCs. These TCRs come from a human donor with Susac syndrome.

The chain combines TRBV20-1 with TRBJ1-4; no firm D call. This CDR3 has 15 residues. V was clipped by 3 bases and J by 0 bases, with 11 bases between them. CDR1 and CDR2 from the germline V gene are DFQATT and SNEGSKA (reference sequence). The CDR3 loop reads CSARPDGTTNEKLFF. The CDR3 DNA reads as TGCAGTGCTAGGCCCGACGGAACAACTAATGAAAAACTGTTTTTT.

V usage is TRBV28 and J usage is TRBJ2-3; D call uncertain. CDR1 and CDR2 from the germline V gene are MDHEN and SYDVKM. V dropped 2 bases and J dropped 14 bases, with 14 bases sitting between them. The CDR3 length is 12 residues. CDR3: CASSLPRSYLYF. The DNA of the CDR3 is TGTGCCAGCAGTTTACCGCGTAGCTATCTGTATTTT.

The rearrangement links TRBV6-6 to TRBJ2-6; D is uncertain. This CDR3 region has 14 residues. V lost 6 bases to trimming and J lost 0 bases, with 6 bases between them. The V gene's germline CDR1 is MNHNY and CDR2 SVGAGI (reference sequence). DNA for the CDR3: TGTGCCAGCAGGATAAACTCTGGGGCCAACGTCCTGACTTTC. Translating gives CASRINSGANVLTF.

The V call is TRBV20-1, the J call TRBJ2-7; D ambiguous. Trimming left V 3 bases short and J 6 bases short, with 6 bases between. The germline gives CDR1 DFQATT, CDR2 SNEGSKA (reference sequence). The CDR3 consists of 10 residues. This CDR3 reads CSASASEQYF. The CDR3 DNA is TGCAGTGCTAGTGCCTCCGAGCAGTACTTC.

The chain joins TRBV6-5 to TRBJ2-1; no definite D call. The CDR3 loop spans 15 amino acids. V was shortened by 10 bases and J by 4 bases, with 20 bases between the two germline ends. Germline CDR1 and CDR2: MNHEY and SVGAGI. The CDR3: CATRADRTRYNEQFF. The CDR3 DNA follows: TGTGCCACTCGAGCCGACCGGACCCGATACAATGAGCAGTTCTTC.

The chain combines TRBV9 with TRBJ2-7; D is ambiguous. This CDR3 contains 13 residues. V shed 3 bases and J shed 2 bases, with 9 bases lying between them. Germline values: CDR1 SGDLS, CDR2 YYNGEE. The CDR3, as DNA: TGTGCCAGCAGCGCAGGTGGGACCTACGAGCAGTACTTC. This sequence encodes CASSAGGTYEQYF. Filled out from reference TRBV9 and TRBJ2-7, the complete variable domain reads DSGVTQTPKHLITATGQRVTLRCSPRSGDLSVYWYQQSLDQGLQFLIQYYNGEERAKGNILERFSAQQFPDLHSELNLSSLELGDSALYFCASSAGGTYEQYFGPGTRLTVT.

The chain carries TRBV30 and TRBJ2-7, with D perhaps assigned TRBD1 or TRBD2 (5 bases each). Germline V lookup: CDR1 GTSNPN, CDR2 SVGIG (reference sequence). The CDR3 covers 13 residues. The V and J ends lost 5 bases and 5 bases respectively, with 16 bases between them. For the CDR3, the DNA is TGTGCCTGGGGGACGAGGGGATGGCACGAGCAGTACTTC. It codes for CAWGTRGWHEQYF.

The chain links TRBV14 to TRBJ2-3; TRBD1 is a possible D gene (5 bases). Trimming took off 3 bases at V and 3 bases at J, with 7 bases between the two ends. The germline V gene encodes CDR1 SGHDN and CDR2 FVKESK. This CDR3 spans 13 amino acids. The chain's CDR3 is CASSQAGTDTQYF. Here the CDR3 DNA reads TGTGCCAGCAGCCAGGCAGGGACAGATACGCAGTATTTT.

The chain recombines TRBV28 with TRBJ2-7, with D possibly being TRBD1 (6 bases). V was pared by 9 bases and J by 3 bases, with 18 bases between. Looked up from germline, CDR1 is MDHEN and CDR2 is SYDVKM. This CDR3 comprises 14 residues. The CDR3 DNA sequence: TGTGCCAGTAAGGAGGCAGGGGCTATCTACGAGCAGTACTTC. It codes for CASKEAGAIYEQYF.

The rearrangement uses TRBV5-1 and TRBJ2-5; D ambiguous. CDR3 length: 12 residues. Germline lookup yields CDR1 SGHRS and CDR2 YFSETQ. Trimming pared 3 bases from V and 0 bases from J, leaving 3 bases between. The CDR3 loop reads CASSSYQETQYF. The CDR3 DNA is TGCGCCAGCAGCTCGTACCAAGAGACCCAGTACTTC. Combining the CDR3 with reference TRBV5-1 and TRBJ2-5 gives the whole variable domain KAGVTQTPRYLIKTRGQQVTLSCSPISGHRSVSWYQQTPGQGLQFLFEYFSETQRNKGNFPGRFSGRQFSNSRSEMNVSTLELGDSALYLCASSSYQETQYFGPGTRLLVL.

The chain couples TRBV20-1 to TRBJ1-1; TRBD1 might be the D (5 bases). Trimming stripped 0 bases from V and 4 bases from J, with 9 bases between. This CDR3 contains 13 residues. Germline CDR1 DFQATT, CDR2 SNEGSKA (reference sequence). CDR3 nucleotides: TGCAGTGCTAGAGAGCAGGGACCCACTGAAGCTTTCTTT. Translated, it gives CSAREQGPTEAFF.

The chain carries TRBV11-1 and TRBJ2-1; 9 bases are shared with TRBD2. The CDR3 is 15 residues long. J lost 4 bases, V lost 3 bases, and 4 bases had no gene match. CDR1 is SGHAT and CDR2 is FQDESV in the germline V gene (reference sequence). The CDR3 loop is CASSFERGVYNEQFF. The CDR3 DNA follows: TGTGCCAGCAGCTTCGAGCGGGGGGTATACAATGAGCAGTTCTTC.